This TCR beta chain was retrieved from a study of T cells in Graves' hyperthyroidism and ophthalmopathy. Whole-study results and caveats: Most thyroid clonotypes expanded above 0.001 were also detected in blood.

RNA transcripts provided the source from which TCR beta CDR3 regions were amplified. A set of HTBI primers served as the primers for a first-round RT-PCR of the TCR CDR3. MiXCR, run by TCRdb on the multiplex PCR reads, gives a single entry per CDR3 protein. The sample carries under 300,000 distinct CDR3 sequences, 15% recorded once. This clonotype was recorded a few times. Antigen unknown. From germline, CDR1 is WSHSY and CDR2 SAAADI. This CDR3 is 13 amino acids long. V was shortened by 5 bases and J by 0 bases, with 7 bases between the two germline ends. Diagnosis relied on clinical symptoms, serum thyroxine and TRAb, thyroid ultrasound and orbital computed tomography.

Sequencing used blood. This clonotype was sampled from a woman in her forties or fifties with Graves' hyperthyroidism that later progressed to Graves' ophthalmopathy. The genes are TRBV10-2 and TRBJ2-5, with unresolved D. The CDR3 coding sequence is TGCGCCAGCAGTAAGCCGAACCAAGAGACCCAGTACTTC. Its protein product is CASSKPNQETQYF.